Below are 21 T cell receptor beta chains sequenced from a single sample in a study of vaccination and CD4 T cells after COVID-19 (dated by TCRdb to 2022 to 2024). Preparation of the library involved PCR. The sequencer listed for this sample is Illumina iSeq 100. TCR sequencing of DNA from cultured CD4+ T cells used the Oncomine TCR Beta short-read assay at the Johns Hopkins FTIC core. The public sequencing data were trimmed at Q25 with fastp and processed into clonotypes with MiXCR by TCRdb, which kept only in-frame beta chains. Under each unique CDR3 protein, matching rows form one entry showing the most common genes and DNA. Here the sample has about 15,000 distinct CDR3 sequences; 51% occur a single time. The ten biggest clones cover roughly a tenth of the sample. Per the publication, the treatment or condition label means: roughly 10-day PBMC culture with coronavirus spike peptide pools or control peptides (ViraFEST assay).

Their antigen targets remain unknown. Sequencing used CD4+ T cells from blood, cultured in vitro, obtained before SARS-CoV-2 vaccination. The receptors derive from a human donor who had recovered from COVID-19.

This clonotype appeared once. J is TRBJ2-7 and V is TRBV28, with 16 nucleotides matching TRBD2. CDR3 length: 17 amino acids. J gave up 6 bases and V 5 bases, and 10 bases lay outside the gene matches. CDR1 is MDHEN, CDR2 SYDVKM, per germline. The CDR3 nucleotides read TGTGCCAGCAGTCAGGGACTAGCGGGAGGGCGGGTTATCGAGCAGTACTTC. Protein: CASSQGLAGGRVIEQYF.

The genes are TRBV7-3 and TRBJ2-2, with TRBD2 identical over 14 bases. Germline CDR1 is SGHTA and CDR2 is FQGTGA. The CDR3 is made up of 16 amino acids. V gave up 5 bases and J gave up 4 bases; unmatched junction bases: 3. The CDR3 protein is CASSLGLAGGTGELFF. The CDR3, as DNA: TGTGCCAGCAGCCTCGGACTAGCGGGAGGCACCGGGGAGCTGTTTTTT.

The chain employs TRBV19 and TRBJ2-2; D is unresolved. Germline V gives CDR1 LNHDA, CDR2 SQIVND (reference sequence). V lost 1 base, J lost 6 bases, and 6 bases lay in between. The CDR3 is 13 amino acids. The CDR3 bases are TGTGCCAGTAGTATAGGTTCCTCCGGGGAGCTGTTTTTT. Translation: CASSIGSSGELFF.

The J gene is TRBJ2-7, the V gene TRBV7-3; D remains ambiguous. CDR3 length equals 13 residues. Germline assignment: CDR1 SGHTA and CDR2 FQGTGA. V was pared by 5 bases and J by 4 bases, with 12 bases between. As DNA, the CDR3 is TGTGCCAGCAGCCCAGGAGCAGGTTACGAGCAGTACTTC. Translating gives CASSPGAGYEQYF.

This chain uses TRBV6-1 with TRBJ1-6; D may be TRBD1 (6 bases). Trimming stripped 4 bases from V and 9 bases from J, with 16 bases between. The length of the CDR3 is 15 residues. The germline gives CDR1 MNHNS, CDR2 SASEGT. As DNA, the CDR3 is TGTGCCAGCAGTGTAGGGGGGCTCAGGGCTTCACCCCTCCACTTT. Translated: CASSVGGLRASPLHF.

This chain uses TRBV5-1 with TRBJ2-3; D could derive from TRBD1 or TRBD2 (5 bases each). The V end was cut by 4 bases, the J end by 5 bases, with 14 bases between. The germline V gene encodes CDR1 SGHRS and CDR2 YFSETQ. The CDR3 consists of 14 residues. CDR3 nucleotide sequence: TGCGCCAGCAGCGGGGGAGCCTTACGAGATACGCAGTATTTT. Its protein is CASSGGALRDTQYF.

CDR3: CASSARRSGTYEQYF. Written as DNA, the CDR3 is TGTGCCAGCAGTGCCCGACGCAGCGGAACCTACGAGCAGTACTTC. The chain is built from TRBV28 and TRBJ2-7; D might be TRBD2 (5 bases). Deletions cut 5 bases from V and 2 bases from J, with 16 bases between. The length of the CDR3 is 15 residues. CDR1 is MDHEN, CDR2 SYDVKM, per germline. Together with reference TRBV28 and TRBJ2-7, the CDR3 gives the full variable domain: DVKVTQSSRYLVKRTGEKVFLECVQDMDHENMFWYRQDPGLGLRLIYFSYDVKMKEKGDIPEGYSVSREKKERFSLILESASTNQTSMYLCASSARRSGTYEQYFGPGTRLTVT.

This clonotype came up a few times. The V call is TRBV20-1, the J call TRBJ2-5; 12 bases line up with TRBD2. The V and J ends lost 2 bases and 1 base, in that order; junction bases with no gene match: 8. This CDR3 has 17 residues. Germline CDR1 reads DFQATT; CDR2 reads SNEGSKA (reference sequence). The CDR3 protein is CSARSFRLAGVQETQYF. The CDR3 nucleotides are TGCAGTGCTAGATCCTTCAGACTAGCGGGGGTCCAAGAGACCCAGTACTTC.

The chain has TRBV12-3 or TRBV12-4 and TRBJ2-2; TRBD1 agrees at 10 bases. The CDR3 has 16 amino acids. With 6 bases clipped from V and 1 base from J, the junction kept 5 bases outside the gene matches. The CDR3 region has the DNA TGTGCCAGCAGACGACAGGGGGCTCGGAACACCGGGGAGCTGTTTTTT. It encodes CASRRQGARNTGELFF.

This chain joins TRBV6-1 and TRBJ1-1, with D possibly matching TRBD1 (6 bases). V lost 7 bases, J lost 1 base, and 13 bases lay in between. This CDR3 contains 14 residues. The germline gives CDR1 MNHNS, CDR2 SASEGT. CDR3: CASTPGGSNTEAFF. The CDR3 region has the DNA TGTGCCAGCACCCCGGGGGGCTCGAACACTGAAGCTTTCTTT.

The chain uses TRBV19 and TRBJ2-7; 12 bases map to TRBD1. Germline lookup yields CDR1 LNHDA and CDR2 SQIVND (reference sequence). This CDR3 has 16 amino acids. The V and J ends lost 5 bases and 6 bases, in that order; junction bases with no gene match: 11. This chain's CDR3 is CASSGRGGQGAGEQYF. CDR3 DNA sequence: TGTGCCAGTAGTGGTAGAGGGGGACAGGGGGCCGGCGAGCAGTACTTC.

The sample holds one count of this clonotype. The chain couples TRBV5-1 to TRBJ1-1; D is uncertain. Looked up from germline, CDR1 is SGHRS and CDR2 is YFSETQ. The CDR3 has 14 amino acids. Trimming cost V 5 bases and J 0 bases, with 11 bases left between them. The CDR3 nucleotides are TGCGCCAGCAGGGTAGGGCGGATGAACACTGAAGCTTTCTTT. This sequence encodes CASRVGRMNTEAFF.

This chain connects TRBV7-8 to TRBJ1-1; D is perhaps TRBD1 (5 bases). CDR1 is SGHVS, CDR2 FQNEAQ, per germline. The CDR3 runs to 15 residues. Trimming pared 2 bases from V and 6 bases from J, leaving 16 bases between. The CDR3 DNA reads as TGTGCCAGCAGCTTATTTCCTAGGGGAGTCGCTGAAGCTTTCTTT. It codes for CASSLFPRGVAEAFF. Full variable domain (remainder filled in from reference TRBV7-8 and TRBJ1-1): GAGVSQSPRYKVAKRGQDVALRCDPISGHVSLFWYQQALGQGPEFLTYFQNEAQLDKSGLPSDRFFAERPEGSVSTLKIQRTQQEDSAVYLCASSLFPRGVAEAFFGQGTRLTVV.

This chain uses TRBV18 with TRBJ1-2; D ambiguous. Trimming removed 4 bases at V and 4 bases at J, with 7 bases between. CDR3 length equals 12 residues. Germline values: CDR1 KGHSH, CDR2 LQKENI. This chain's CDR3 is CASSRGVYGYTF. CDR3 DNA: TGTGCCAGCTCACGTGGGGTCTATGGCTACACCTTC. Full variable domain (rest looked up from reference TRBV18 and TRBJ1-2): NAGVMQNPRHLVRRRGQEARLRCSPMKGHSHVYWYRQLPEEGLKFMVYLQKENIIDESGMPKERFSAEFPKEGPSILRIQQVVRGDSAAYFCASSRGVYGYTFGSGTRLTVV.

This rearrangement joins TRBV7-2 to TRBJ1-1; 7 bases line up with TRBD1. Trimming cost V 3 bases and J 11 bases; bases outside gene matches: 6. There are 12 residues in the CDR3. Per germline, CDR1 SGHTA and CDR2 FQGNSA. The CDR3 region has the DNA TGTGCCAGCAGCTTTAGGGGGCGCGGTGCTTTCTTT. Residues: CASSFRGRGAFF.

The chain is built from TRBV7-2 and TRBJ1-1; a possible D gene is TRBD1 (5 bases). Between the trimmed V and J ends, which lost 3 bases and 6 bases, there was a span of 11 bases. CDR3 size: 13 residues. Germline CDR1 is SGHTA and CDR2 is FQGNSA. The chain's CDR3 is CASSFGGGAEAFF. Here the CDR3 DNA reads TGTGCCAGCAGCTTTGGTGGGGGAGCTGAAGCTTTCTTT.

The chain links TRBV7-2 to TRBJ1-1; D not resolved. CDR3 length equals 14 residues. Germline values: CDR1 SGHTA, CDR2 FQGNSA. The V end lost 4 bases, the J end lost 6 bases, and 15 bases lay between the germline ends. DNA of the CDR3: TGTGCCAGCAGCTCTTGGGCGGACTTTGCTGAAGCTTTCTTT. Translated, it gives CASSSWADFAEAFF.

This chain connects TRBV20-1 to TRBJ2-1, with 8 bases matching TRBD2. The junction had 9 bases not matched to a gene; V was cut back by 6 bases and J by 5 bases. The CDR3 loop spans 14 amino acids. The germline V gene has CDR1 DFQATT and CDR2 SNEGSKA (reference sequence). The CDR3 DNA reads as TGCAGTGCCAGACCGCGGGGGGACGACAATGAGCAGTTCTTC. It yields the protein CSARPRGDDNEQFF.

V is TRBV6-2 or TRBV6-3 and J is TRBJ1-2; a possible D gene is TRBD1 (6 bases). CDR3 size: 13 residues. Between the trimmed V and J ends, which lost 9 bases and 1 base, there was a span of 12 bases. Germline V gene sequence: CDR1 MNHEY, CDR2 SVGEGT. The CDR3 spells CASLRGLNYGYTF. The CDR3 coding sequence is TGTGCCAGTCTCAGGGGCCTTAACTATGGCTACACCTTC.

CDR3 amino acids: CASRSQGTTTEAFF. CDR3 coding DNA: TGTGCCAGCAGATCACAAGGGACTACCACTGAAGCTTTCTTT. The genes are TRBV12-3 or TRBV12-4 and TRBJ1-1, with a weak D call TRBD1 (5 bases). CDR3 length: 14 residues. Trimming pared 6 bases from V and 4 bases from J, leaving 15 bases between.

This clonotype was picked up a small number of times. This chain uses TRBV20-1 with TRBJ1-2, with D maybe TRBD1 (5 bases). This CDR3 comprises 14 residues. The V end lost 8 bases, the J end lost 0 bases, and 16 bases lay between the germline ends. From germline, CDR1 is DFQATT and CDR2 SNEGSKA (reference sequence). The CDR3: CSSTVDSSNYGYTF. CDR3 coding DNA: TGCAGTTCCACGGTAGACAGTTCTAACTATGGCTACACCTTC.